The 31 T cell receptor beta chains in this list originate from one sample, sequenced in a study of Ad26.COV2.S vaccination and SARS-CoV-2 variants. TCRdb's copy holds only in-frame clones and misses some; the assay was immunoSEQ multiplex PCR. Of tens of thousands of clones listed, more than 65% were seen once; the top ten hold around a sixth. The starting material was peripheral blood, obtained after recovery from COVID-19. These receptors came from a human donor who had recovered from COVID-19.

The chain carries TRBV6-4 and TRBJ1-4; D is uncertain. The CDR3 sequence is 18 residues long. Germline assignment: CDR1 MRHNA and CDR2 SNTAGT. V lost 1 base, J lost 10 bases, and 25 bases lay in between. CDR3 bases: TGTGCCAGCAGTGACTACAGATCTTCTTTTACGACCGGCGGAAAACTGTTTTTT. This codes for CASSDYRSSFTTGGKLFF.

V and J are TRBV7-2 and TRBJ1-2; 9 positions match TRBD1. Germline values: CDR1 SGHTA, CDR2 FQGNSA. The CDR3 spans 16 residues. The junction had 11 bases not matched to a gene; V was cut back by 4 bases and J by 5 bases. The chain's CDR3 is CASSSGTGHPGYGYTF. The CDR3 nucleotides are TGTGCCAGCAGCTCCGGGACAGGGCATCCTGGGTATGGCTACACCTTC.

The V and J genes are TRBV27 and TRBJ2-7; D may match TRBD1 or TRBD2 (5 bases each). The CDR3 length is 13 residues. V was cut by 3 bases and J by 2 bases, with 8 bases left in between. From germline, CDR1 is MNHEY and CDR2 SMNVEV (reference sequence). The CDR3 is CASSLGVTYEQYF. The CDR3 region has the DNA TGTGCCAGCAGTTTGGGGGTAACCTACGAGCAGTACTTC.

The genes are TRBV11-2 and TRBJ2-3; 15 bases map to TRBD2. The CDR3 runs to 16 residues. From germline, CDR1 is SGHAT and CDR2 FQNNGV. V was clipped by 5 bases and J by 6 bases; unmatched bases: 6. CDR3 residues: CASSRGGTSGGDTQYF. The DNA for the CDR3 is TGTGCCAGCAGCCGCGGCGGGACTAGCGGGGGGGATACGCAGTATTTT.

The chain links TRBV5-1 to TRBJ2-7; unclear D gene. Germline CDR1 reads SGHRS; CDR2 reads YFSETQ. The V and J ends lost 3 bases and 4 bases respectively, with 8 bases between them. The CDR3 contains 12 residues. The chain's CDR3 is CASSSVGYEQYF. In nucleotides, the CDR3 is TGCGCCAGCAGCTCTGTGGGATACGAGCAGTACTTC.

CDR3 DNA: TGTGCCAGCAACAGGGACCACAATGAGCAGTTCTTC. It yields the protein CASNRDHNEQFF. V gene TRBV9 combines with J gene TRBJ2-1, with TRBD1 as a possible D gene (6 bases). The V and J ends lost 6 bases and 5 bases respectively, with 9 bases between them. Germline CDR1 and CDR2: SGDLS and YYNGEE. This CDR3 has 12 amino acids. Supplemented by reference TRBV9 and TRBJ2-1, the full variable domain reads DSGVTQTPKHLITATGQRVTLRCSPRSGDLSVYWYQQSLDQGLQFLIQYYNGEERAKGNILERFSAQQFPDLHSELNLSSLELGDSALYFCASNRDHNEQFFGPGTRLTVL.

The chain recombines TRBV6-5 with TRBJ2-2; TRBD2 matches 10 bases. The V and J ends lost 6 bases and 5 bases, in that order; junction bases with no gene match: 6. Per the germline V gene, CDR1 is MNHEY and CDR2 is SVGAGI. The CDR3 covers 15 residues. In DNA form, the CDR3 reads TGTGCCAGCAGAAGACCTAGCGGGAGTACCGGGGAGCTGTTTTTT. Translating gives CASRRPSGSTGELFF.

As concerns this clone: Germline is not matched at one junction end, which may reflect a read error. The chain links TRBV12-3 or TRBV12-4 to TRBJ1-2; tentative D call: TRBD1 (6 bases). The CDR3 consists of 12 residues. The CDR3 spells CTSSSGTRGYTF. The CDR3 DNA reads as TGTACCAGCAGTTCCGGGACACGCGGCTACACCTTC.

The V and J genes are TRBV7-6 and TRBJ2-1; 8 positions agree with TRBD2. The V segment lost 6 bases and the J segment 2 bases; nucleotides outside the gene matches: 9. CDR3 length equals 16 residues. Per germline, CDR1 SGHVS and CDR2 FNYEAQ. The CDR3 region is CASRQGAGGTYNEQFF. CDR3 in DNA: TGTGCCAGCAGACAAGGGGCGGGAGGCACCTACAATGAGCAGTTCTTC. Full variable domain (rest looked up from reference TRBV7-6 and TRBJ2-1): GAGVSQSPRYKVTKRGQDVALRCDPISGHVSLYWYRQALGQGPEFLTYFNYEAQQDKSGLPNDRFSAERPEGSISTLTIQRTEQRDSAMYRCASRQGAGGTYNEQFFGPGTRLTVL.

The rearrangement links TRBV3-1 (or the pseudogene TRBV3-2) to TRBJ1-2; D is unclear. This CDR3 has 14 residues. Per the germline V gene, CDR1 is LGHDT and CDR2 is YNNKEL (reference sequence). V was pared by 0 bases and J by 4 bases, with 9 bases between. The CDR3 is CASSQDLAGYGYTF. The CDR3 DNA sequence: TGTGCCAGCAGCCAAGATCTGGCGGGCTATGGCTACACCTTC.

The gene calls are TRBV9 and TRBJ1-6; D possibly corresponds to TRBD1 (6 bases). The CDR3 totals 17 residues. Trimming left V 0 bases short and J 0 bases short, with 10 bases between. Per germline, CDR1 SGDLS and CDR2 YYNGEE. The CDR3 DNA is TGTGCCAGCAGCGTAGGGGGGGCGAGCTCCTATAATTCACCCCTCCACTTT. It specifies CASSVGGASSYNSPLHF.

This clone was found once. The chain employs TRBV7-9 and TRBJ1-2; D unresolved. Trimming pared 5 bases from V and 3 bases from J, leaving 13 bases between. CDR1 and CDR2 (germline): SEHNR, FQNEAQ (reference sequence). The CDR3 extends over 14 amino acids. DNA for the CDR3: TGTGCCAGCAGCCGCGAAGGACTCGACTATGGCTACACCTTC. This sequence encodes CASSREGLDYGYTF.

The CDR3 reads CATSKRPSTTEYSNQPQHF. DNA for the CDR3: TGTGCCACCTCCAAGCGGCCTTCCACGACCGAATATAGCAATCAGCCCCAGCATTTT. The rearrangement joins TRBV19 to TRBJ1-5; D is uncertain. V gave up 10 bases and J gave up 0 bases, with 28 bases separating them. Per the germline V gene, CDR1 is LNHDA and CDR2 is SQIVND (reference sequence). This CDR3 comprises 19 residues.

The sample holds a few counts of this clone. The sample holds other DNA sequences that translate to the same CDR3. This chain uses TRBV7-2 with TRBJ2-5, with D hard to call. The V end was cut by 1 base, the J end by 3 bases, with 6 bases between. Germline V gene data show CDR1 as SGHTA and CDR2 as FQGNSA. CDR3 length equals 13 residues. The CDR3 region has the DNA TGTGCCAGCAGCTTAGAGGCGGAAGAGACCCAGTACTTC. This sequence encodes CASSLEAEETQYF.

The chain recombines TRBV20-1 with TRBJ2-3; the match to TRBD2 covers 7 bases. Per the germline V gene, CDR1 is DFQATT and CDR2 is SNEGSKA (reference sequence). After removal of 3 bases from V and 2 bases from J, the junction contained 8 bases not matched to a gene. The CDR3 consists of 15 residues. CDR3 sequence: CSASPLAVDTDTQYF. The DNA for the CDR3 is TGCAGTGCTAGTCCGCTAGCGGTTGACACAGATACGCAGTATTTT.

This rearrangement joins TRBV6-5 to TRBJ1-5; TRBD1 might be the D (6 bases). The CDR3 contains 15 residues. The germline V gene encodes CDR1 MNHEY and CDR2 SVGAGI. The V gene lost 3 bases and the J gene lost 6 bases, with 15 bases spanning the gap. CDR3 sequence (DNA): TGTGCCAGCAGTTATCGGGGGGCCAGGGGTCAGCCCCAGCATTTT. Its protein is CASSYRGARGQPQHF.

This chain connects TRBV12-3 or TRBV12-4 to TRBJ2-5; D possibly matches TRBD1 or TRBD2 (5 bases each). The CDR3 contains 13 residues. Trimming removed 3 bases from V and 3 bases from J, with 8 bases in between. CDR3 nucleotides: TGTGCCAGCAGTTTGGGGGAGAAAGAGACCCAGTACTTC. Translation gives CASSLGEKETQYF.

The J gene is TRBJ1-2, the V gene TRBV20-1; D perhaps matches TRBD1 (5 bases). V lost 3 bases to trimming and J lost 2 bases, with 13 bases between them. Germline CDR1 reads DFQATT; CDR2 reads SNEGSKA (reference sequence). The CDR3 loop spans 14 amino acids. The CDR3 DNA reads TGCAGTGCTAGTGGCGGGACGGGCAACTATGGCTACACCTTC. This sequence encodes CSASGGTGNYGYTF.

This sequence joins TRBV19 and TRBJ1-4; D is unresolved. Germline CDR1 LNHDA, CDR2 SQIVND (reference sequence). Trimming stripped 9 bases from V and 5 bases from J, with 19 bases between. The CDR3 is 15 residues long. The CDR3 loop is CASSPDQSSNEKLFF. CDR3 nucleotides: TGTGCCAGCTCGCCGGACCAGTCTTCGAATGAAAAACTGTTTTTT.

V is TRBV5-5 and J is TRBJ2-7, with D perhaps matching TRBD1 (7 bases). V was cut by 1 base and J by 3 bases, with 17 bases left in between. The CDR3 has 16 residues. CDR1 is SGHKS, CDR2 YYEKEE, per germline (reference sequence). CDR3 in amino acids: CASSLSTRQGGYEQYF. CDR3 nucleotide sequence: TGTGCCAGCAGCTTGTCGACACGCCAGGGGGGCTACGAGCAGTACTTC.

V is TRBV2 and J is TRBJ2-2; TRBD1 is a possible D gene (5 bases). The CDR3 totals 14 residues. Germline loops: CDR1 SNHLY, CDR2 FYNNEI. Trimming took off 4 bases at V and 3 bases at J, with 9 bases between the two ends. CDR3 amino acids: CASSANRYTGELFF. The CDR3 DNA is TGTGCCAGCAGTGCAAACAGGTACACCGGGGAGCTGTTTTTT.

The V call is TRBV20-1, the J call TRBJ2-1; D is unresolved. CDR3 length: 11 amino acids. CDR1 and CDR2 (germline): DFQATT, SNEGSKA (reference sequence). V was clipped by 3 bases and J by 8 bases, with 8 bases between them. The CDR3 loop is CSASNEYEQFF. CDR3 sequence (DNA): TGCAGTGCTAGTAACGAGTATGAGCAGTTCTTC.

This clone was counted only a few times. The J gene is TRBJ1-1, the V gene TRBV6-4; D may be TRBD1 (6 bases). The length of the CDR3 is 19 residues. Trimming took off 4 bases at V and 3 bases at J, with 27 bases between the two ends. Germline-derived CDR1 and CDR2 are MRHNA and SNTAGT. CDR3 nucleotides: TGTGCCAGCAGTGGGGGATCTCGGGGCCTCCGAGAGGGGGACACTGAAGCTTTCTTT. It encodes CASSGGSRGLREGDTEAFF.

This clone has a handful of counts. The chain recombines TRBV19 with TRBJ1-5; D gene uncertain. V was clipped by 7 bases and J by 6 bases, with 10 bases between them. Germline loops: CDR1 LNHDA, CDR2 SQIVND (reference sequence). The CDR3 contains 12 residues. CDR3 in amino acids: CASISMGQPQHF. The CDR3 DNA sequence: TGTGCCAGTATTTCGATGGGTCAGCCCCAGCATTTT.

V is TRBV11-3 and J is TRBJ2-7; tentative D call: TRBD2 (6 bases). The CDR3 is 14 residues long. V lost 1 base to trimming and J lost 6 bases, with 13 bases between them. Germline CDR1 and CDR2: SGHNT and YENEEA. The CDR3 DNA is TGTGCCAGCAGCTTAGTTACGGGAGACGGCGAGCAGTACTTC. This translates into CASSLVTGDGEQYF.

This sequence joins TRBV3-1 (or the pseudogene TRBV3-2) and TRBJ2-7; 11 bases line up with TRBD1. Germline CDR1 and CDR2: LGHDT and YNNKEL (reference sequence). There are 17 residues in the CDR3. Trimming removed 0 bases from V and 3 bases from J; junction bases left unmatched: 7. As DNA, the CDR3 is TGTGCCAGCAGCCAAGAGGGGGGGACAGGGGGTTTCTACGAGCAGTACTTC. This translates into CASSQEGGTGGFYEQYF.

The V and J genes are TRBV5-8 and TRBJ1-5; D gene ambiguous. The V and J ends lost 1 base and 6 bases respectively, with 14 bases between them. The CDR3 runs to 15 residues. Germline loops: CDR1 SGHTS, CDR2 YDEGEE. Here the CDR3 DNA reads TGTGCCAGCAGCTTGAGTGGACGAAGAAGTCAGCCCCAGCATTTT. It codes for CASSLSGRRSQPQHF.

The rearrangement joins TRBV15 to TRBJ1-4, with 10 bases matching TRBD1. Looked up from germline, CDR1 is LNHNV and CDR2 is YYDKDF (reference sequence). The CDR3 runs 17 residues. The J segment lost 4 bases and the V segment lost 1 base, leaving 6 bases of the junction unmatched. The CDR3 sequence: CATSRVGTGDINEKLFF. The CDR3 nucleotides are TGTGCCACCAGCAGAGTGGGGACAGGGGATATTAATGAAAAACTGTTTTTT.

The rearrangement uses TRBV15 and TRBJ2-3; D not certain. The CDR3 runs 15 residues. Germline V gene data show CDR1 as LNHNV and CDR2 as YYDKDF (reference sequence). V lost 0 bases to trimming and J lost 2 bases, with 9 bases between them. The CDR3 region has the DNA TGTGCCACCAGCAGAGATCCCACTCTCACAGATACGCAGTATTTT. Translation gives CATSRDPTLTDTQYF.

The rearrangement joins TRBV6-2 or TRBV6-3 to TRBJ2-6; D ambiguous. V lost 6 bases and J lost 0, with 12 bases in between. The CDR3 spans 16 residues. Germline CDR1 MNHEY, CDR2 SVGEGT. The CDR3 here is CASSRSLSSGANVLTF. In DNA, the CDR3 is TGTGCCAGCAGCCGTTCCCTTTCCTCTGGGGCCAACGTCCTGACTTTC.

The count of this clone is one. The rearrangement links TRBV28 to TRBJ1-1; D might be TRBD1 (5 bases). Trimming shortened V by 7 bases and J by 6 bases, and 15 bases separated the two germline ends. CDR3 length: 13 amino acids. Germline CDR1 reads MDHEN; CDR2 reads SYDVKM. The CDR3 nucleotides read TGTGCCAGCACATCGGGGGTAGGGTCTGAAGCTTTCTTT. As protein: CASTSGVGSEAFF. The full variable domain, with the rest looked up from reference TRBV28 and TRBJ1-1, is DVKVTQSSRYLVKRTGEKVFLECVQDMDHENMFWYRQDPGLGLRLIYFSYDVKMKEKGDIPEGYSVSREKKERFSLILESASTNQTSMYLCASTSGVGSEAFFGQGTRLTVV.